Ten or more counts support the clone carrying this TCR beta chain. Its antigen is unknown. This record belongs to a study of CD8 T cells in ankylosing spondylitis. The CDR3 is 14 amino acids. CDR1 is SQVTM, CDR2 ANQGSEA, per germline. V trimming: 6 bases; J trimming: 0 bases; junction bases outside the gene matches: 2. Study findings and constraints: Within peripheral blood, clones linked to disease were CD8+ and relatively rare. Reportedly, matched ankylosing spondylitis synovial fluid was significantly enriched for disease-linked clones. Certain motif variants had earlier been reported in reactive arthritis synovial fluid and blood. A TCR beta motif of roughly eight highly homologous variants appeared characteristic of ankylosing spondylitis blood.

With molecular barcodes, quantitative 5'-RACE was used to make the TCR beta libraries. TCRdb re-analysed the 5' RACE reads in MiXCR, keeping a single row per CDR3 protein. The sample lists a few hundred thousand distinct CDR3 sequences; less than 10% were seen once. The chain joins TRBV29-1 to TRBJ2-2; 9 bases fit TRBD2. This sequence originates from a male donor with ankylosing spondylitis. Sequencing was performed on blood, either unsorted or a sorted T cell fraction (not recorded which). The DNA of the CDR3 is TGCAGCGTGAGCGGGGGGCCGAACACCGGGGAGCTGTTTTTT. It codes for CSVSGGPNTGELFF.